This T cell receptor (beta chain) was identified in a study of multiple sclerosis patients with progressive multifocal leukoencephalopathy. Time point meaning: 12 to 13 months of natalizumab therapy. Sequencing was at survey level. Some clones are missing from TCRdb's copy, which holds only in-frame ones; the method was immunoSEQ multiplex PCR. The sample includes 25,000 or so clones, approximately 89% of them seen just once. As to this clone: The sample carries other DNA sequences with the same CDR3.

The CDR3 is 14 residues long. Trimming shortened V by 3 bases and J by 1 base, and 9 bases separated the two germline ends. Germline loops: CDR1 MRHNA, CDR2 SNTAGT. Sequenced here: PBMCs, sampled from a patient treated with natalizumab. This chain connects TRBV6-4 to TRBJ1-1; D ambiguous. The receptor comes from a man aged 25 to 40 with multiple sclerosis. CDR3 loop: CASSDGRPNTEAFF. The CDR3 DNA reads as TGTGCCAGCAGTGATGGCAGACCGAACACTGAAGCTTTCTTT.